Listed below are T cell receptor beta chains from one sample, sequenced in a study of shared clonotypes between healthy human individuals. Libraries were prepared by immunoSEQ multiplex PCR; TCRdb keeps only in-frame clonotypes and omits some of them. In the table there are a few million clones, about 92% of which are singletons. Sequencing input: naive CD4+ T cells from PBMCs. Every receptor here comes from a young man in good health. Some clones in this sample may be carry-over from other donors' samples. Each CDR3 is given with its conserved first and last residue. Fields, in order: V gene, J gene, D gene, CDR3 protein, CDR3 DNA. A D gene is named only where the DNA matches it firmly.

>TRBV6-1|TRBJ1-1|TRBD1
CASSRGTGSDAEAFF
TGTGCCAGCAGTAGGGGGACAGGGTCTGATGCTGAAGCTTTCTTT
>TRBV2|TRBJ2-3|TRBD1
CASTGTGFGKRDTQYF
TGTGCCAGCACCGGGACAGGGTTTGGGAAAAGGGATACGCAGTATTTT
>TRBV28|TRBJ1-4|TRBD1
CASTGPGNEKLFF
TGTGCCTCGACAGGGCCGGGTAATGAAAAACTGTTTTTT
>TRBV4-1|TRBJ2-1|.
CASSQEFTSYNEQFF
TGCGCCAGCAGCCAAGAGTTTACTAGCTACAATGAGCAGTTCTTC
>TRBV29-1|TRBJ2-7|TRBD2
CSVEGLAGVSYEQYF
TGCAGCGTCGAGGGACTAGCGGGAGTGTCGTACGAGCAGTACTTC
>TRBV2|TRBJ1-3|.
CASSEWRGLTGNTIYF
TGTGCCAGCAGTGAATGGAGGGGACTGACTGGAAACACCATATATTTT
>TRBV28|TRBJ2-4|.
CASSLWTGGNIQYF
TGTGCCAGCAGTTTATGGACAGGTGGTAACATTCAGTACTTC
>TRBV20-1|TRBJ2-3|.
CSARAKDTQYF
TGCAGTGCTAGAGCTAAAGATACGCAGTATTTT
>TRBV6-1|TRBJ2-3|.
CASSEGNGADTQYF
TGTGCCAGCAGTGAAGGGAACGGGGCAGATACGCAGTATTTT
>TRBV28|TRBJ2-7|TRBD1
CASSSGQSLPEQYF
TGTGCCAGCAGTTCGGGACAGTCTCTTCCGGAGCAGTACTTC
>TRBV28|TRBJ1-2|.
CASSPSNVRGYTF
TGTGCCAGCAGTCCATCTAACGTACGGGGCTACACCTTC
>TRBV4-3|TRBJ2-2|TRBD1
CASSQADRAGELFF
TGCGCCAGCAGCCAAGCGGACAGGGCCGGGGAGCTGTTTTTT
>TRBV28|TRBJ1-4|.
CASVSGAVNEKLFF
TGTGCCAGCGTCTCCGGGGCGGTCAATGAAAAACTGTTTTTT